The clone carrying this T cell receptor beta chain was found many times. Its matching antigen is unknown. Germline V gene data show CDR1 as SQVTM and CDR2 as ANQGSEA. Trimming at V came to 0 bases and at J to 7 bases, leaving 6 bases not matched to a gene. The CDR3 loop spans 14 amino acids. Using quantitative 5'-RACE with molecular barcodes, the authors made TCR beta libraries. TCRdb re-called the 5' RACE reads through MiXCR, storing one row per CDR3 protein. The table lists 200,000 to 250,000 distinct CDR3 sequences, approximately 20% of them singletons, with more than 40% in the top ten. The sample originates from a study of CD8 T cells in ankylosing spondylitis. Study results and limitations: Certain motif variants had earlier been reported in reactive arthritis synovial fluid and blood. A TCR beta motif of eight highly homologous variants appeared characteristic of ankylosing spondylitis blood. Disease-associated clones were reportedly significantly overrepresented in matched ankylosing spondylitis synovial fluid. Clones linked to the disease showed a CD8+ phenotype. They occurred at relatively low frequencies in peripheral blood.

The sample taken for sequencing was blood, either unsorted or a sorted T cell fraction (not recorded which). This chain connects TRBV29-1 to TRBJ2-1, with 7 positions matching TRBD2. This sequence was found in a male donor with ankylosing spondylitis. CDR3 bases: TGCAGCGTTGAAGAAGGGCGGGAGTCAAATGAGCAGTTCTTC. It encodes CSVEEGRESNEQFF.